This passage covers 26 T cell receptor beta chains from one sample sequenced in a study of T-cell memory formation after mild COVID-19. Using its own MiXCR run on the 5' RACE reads, TCRdb lists one record per CDR3 protein. The table lists about 170,000 distinct CDR3 sequences, 10% to 15% of them singletons. Material for sequencing was PBMCs or a T cell subset sorted from them (not recorded which). These receptors were obtained from a man aged 18 to 29 who had mild COVID-19 (a few samples of this study predate the infection). Cell type and time point are not known.

This clonotype was observed a handful of times. The chain employs TRBV29-1 and TRBJ1-2; unclear D gene. This CDR3 is built from 12 residues. The V end was cut by 6 bases, the J end by 1 base, with 9 bases between. CDR1 is SQVTM, CDR2 ANQGSEA, per germline. DNA for the CDR3: TGCAGCGTAAAGGAGGGTAACTATGGCTACACCTTC. This encodes CSVKEGNYGYTF.

The genes are TRBV7-3 and TRBJ1-2, with D possibly matching TRBD1 (5 bases). The CDR3 runs to 14 residues. Germline CDR1 and CDR2: SGHTA and FQGTGA. Trimming shortened V by 2 bases and J by 6 bases, and 13 bases separated the two germline ends. The DNA of the CDR3 is TGTGCCAGCAGCTTACCAGGGTCTCTGGATGGCTACACCTTC. Its translation is CASSLPGSLDGYTF.

This clonotype was observed a few times. The chain combines TRBV5-1 with TRBJ2-7; 10 positions agree with TRBD2. The V gene end was trimmed by 3 bases and the J gene end by 4 bases; junction bases not matched to a gene: 1. This CDR3 spans 13 amino acids. Germline CDR1 SGHRS, CDR2 YFSETQ. CDR3 in amino acids: CASSWTSGYEQYF. In DNA, the CDR3 is TGCGCCAGCAGCTGGACTAGCGGATACGAGCAGTACTTC.

The chain uses TRBV5-1 and TRBJ1-1, with a tentative D call TRBD1 (6 bases). The CDR3 has 14 residues. CDR1 and CDR2 from the germline V gene are SGHRS and YFSETQ. V dropped 7 bases and J dropped 1 base, with 14 bases sitting between them. CDR3 in amino acids: CASGYGQPNTEAFF. The CDR3 nucleotides read TGCGCCAGCGGCTACGGACAGCCGAACACTGAAGCTTTCTTT.

This clonotype was recorded many times. The V call is TRBV5-6, the J call TRBJ2-1, with 8 bases aligning to TRBD2. Germline V gives CDR1 SGHDT, CDR2 YYEEEE. The length of the CDR3 is 15 residues. With V trimmed by 1 base and J by 4 bases, 4 bases remained unmatched. The CDR3 spells CASSLISSGYNEQFF. CDR3 in DNA: TGTGCCAGCAGCTTGATTTCTAGCGGGTACAATGAGCAGTTCTTC.

This clonotype appeared a few times. The gene calls are TRBV12-3 or TRBV12-4 and TRBJ2-5, with D uncertain. Trimming cost V 5 bases and J 4 bases, with 8 bases left between them. The CDR3 is 12 amino acids. The CDR3 spells CASSASRETQYF. The CDR3, as DNA: TGTGCCAGCAGTGCTTCTCGAGAGACCCAGTACTTC.

This clonotype was seen more than once but under ten times. The J gene is TRBJ1-5, the V gene TRBV2, with 8 bases matching TRBD1. Germline V gives CDR1 SNHLY, CDR2 FYNNEI. V dropped 6 bases and J dropped 9; count of bases not matched to a gene: 16. There are 16 residues in the CDR3. DNA of the CDR3: TGTGCCAGCAGCGAGACCCCGGGACAGGCCTCTGGGCCCCAGCATTTT. Its translation is CASSETPGQASGPQHF. Using reference TRBV2 and TRBJ1-5 for the parts outside the CDR3, the full variable domain is EPEVTQTPSHQVTQMGQEVILRCVPISNHLYFYWYRQILGQKVEFLVSFYNNEISEKSEIFDDQFSVERPDGSNFTLKIRSTKLEDSAMYFCASSETPGQASGPQHFGDGTRLSIL.

In this sample, this clonotype turned up a few times. The chain carries TRBV24-1 and TRBJ2-2; 8 bases are a match to TRBD1. In germline, CDR1 is KGHDR, CDR2 SFDVKD. V lost 3 bases and J lost 3; bases outside the gene matches: 2. The CDR3 is made up of 15 amino acids. CDR3 coding DNA: TGTGCCACCAGTGATCACAGGGGGGACACCGGGGAGCTGTTTTTT. It encodes CATSDHRGDTGELFF.

This clonotype has only a few counts. V usage is TRBV10-3 and J usage is TRBJ2-7; tentatively, D is TRBD2 (6 bases). V lost 0 bases and J 2 bases, leaving 11 bases between the germline ends. The germline V gene encodes CDR1 ENHRY and CDR2 SYGVKD. This CDR3 is 15 amino acids long. The DNA of the CDR3 is TGTGCCATCAGTGAGTCCGGATTAGCGGCCTACGAGCAGTACGTC. It yields the protein CAISESGLAAYEQYV.

The gene calls are TRBV7-3 and TRBJ1-2, with 7 nucleotides matching TRBD1. The germline V gene encodes CDR1 SGHTA and CDR2 FQGTGA. The V and J ends lost 8 bases and 3 bases, in that order; junction bases with no gene match: 6. This CDR3 is built from 13 residues. The CDR3 loop reads CASGPTGDYGYTF. The CDR3 bases are TGTGCCAGCGGACCCACAGGGGACTATGGCTACACCTTC.

V usage is TRBV7-2 and J usage is TRBJ2-5; the match to TRBD2 covers 7 bases. The CDR3 runs to 14 residues. CDR1 is SGHTA and CDR2 is FQGNSA in the germline V gene. Trimming removed 4 bases from V and 0 bases from J; junction bases left unmatched: 2. The CDR3 DNA reads as TGTGCCAGCAGCTCGGGACTATACCAAGAGACCCAGTACTTC. Translated, it gives CASSSGLYQETQYF.

This clonotype was counted many times. The chain is built from TRBV12-3 or TRBV12-4 and TRBJ2-5, with 11 positions matching TRBD1. This CDR3 comprises 13 residues. Trimming at V came to 8 bases and at J to 7 bases, leaving 6 bases not matched to a gene. The CDR3 DNA reads TGTGCCAGCCGTTGGGGACAGGGGGTGACCCAGTACTTC. Translating it yields CASRWGQGVTQYF.

This clonotype came up many times. The gene calls are TRBV6-2 or TRBV6-3 and TRBJ2-7; D uncertain. The ends were cut back, 0 bases at V and 1 base at J, with 4 bases in the middle. The CDR3 has 13 residues. The germline V gene has CDR1 MNHEY and CDR2 SVGEGT. The CDR3 reads CASSYSQSYEQYF. As DNA, the CDR3 is TGTGCCAGCAGTTACTCCCAATCCTACGAGCAGTACTTC.

The chain has TRBV20-1 and TRBJ2-3; 11 nucleotides align to TRBD2. V gave up 5 bases and J gave up 4 bases; unmatched junction bases: 11. The germline gives CDR1 DFQATT, CDR2 SNEGSKA (reference sequence). The length of the CDR3 is 16 residues. CDR3 in amino acids: CSARKIAGGRPDTQYF. CDR3 sequence (DNA): TGCAGTGCTCGGAAAATAGCGGGGGGGCGGCCAGATACGCAGTATTTT.

This clonotype came up a few times. The chain recombines TRBV20-1 with TRBJ2-5, with 8 bases identical to TRBD2. This CDR3 has 13 amino acids. Trimming at V came to 5 bases and at J to 4 bases, leaving 6 bases not matched to a gene. Germline CDR1 reads DFQATT; CDR2 reads SNEGSKA (reference sequence). The CDR3 loop is CSAPRAGGETQYF. DNA of the CDR3: TGCAGTGCTCCTCGGGCGGGGGGAGAGACCCAGTACTTC.

V and J are TRBV11-2 and TRBJ2-5; weak D call: TRBD1 (8 bases). CDR3 length: 15 amino acids. Trimming stripped 1 base from V and 5 bases from J, with 14 bases between. Looked up from germline, CDR1 is SGHAT and CDR2 is FQNNGV. The CDR3 protein is CASSLASQGGETQYF. Here the CDR3 DNA reads TGTGCCAGCAGCTTAGCCTCACAGGGGGGGGAGACCCAGTACTTC.

The genes are TRBV7-2 and TRBJ2-5; TRBD2 matches at 9 bases. The CDR3 consists of 14 residues. Germline V gene lookup returns CDR1 SGHTA and CDR2 FQGNSA. V lost 4 bases and J lost 4; bases outside the gene matches: 4. The chain's CDR3 is CASSYGTSRETQYF. CDR3 bases: TGTGCCAGCAGCTACGGGACTAGCCGAGAGACCCAGTACTTC.

This chain links TRBV7-9 with TRBJ2-3; 7 bases agree with TRBD2. Looked up from germline, CDR1 is SEHNR and CDR2 is FQNEAQ (reference sequence). V was clipped by 2 bases and J by 6 bases; unmatched bases: 5. This CDR3 has 14 amino acids. The CDR3 reads CASSLMGGEDTQYF. In DNA form, the CDR3 reads TGTGCCAGCAGCTTAATGGGGGGGGAGGATACGCAGTATTTT.

This rearrangement joins TRBV12-3 or TRBV12-4 to TRBJ2-5, with D perhaps TRBD2 (7 bases). The CDR3 contains 15 residues. V lost 5 bases, J lost 2 bases, and 15 bases lay in between. The CDR3 DNA reads TGTGCCAGCAGTACCCTAAGGGGGGGGCAAGAGACCCAGTACTTC. It codes for CASSTLRGGQETQYF.

This clonotype occurred many times. J is TRBJ2-7 and V is TRBV5-1; the match to TRBD2 covers 7 bases. The ends lost 4 bases at V and 7 bases at J; junction bases unmatched: 5. This CDR3 contains 12 residues. Germline loops: CDR1 SGHRS, CDR2 YFSETQ. Written as DNA, the CDR3 is TGCGCCAGCAGCCCCCTGGGGGGGGAGCAGTACTTC. This gives the protein CASSPLGGEQYF.

This clonotype has more than one count but fewer than ten. The rearrangement uses TRBV5-1 and TRBJ2-7, with no clear D. This CDR3 spans 13 amino acids. V lost 0 bases and J 2 bases, leaving 6 bases between the germline ends. CDR1 and CDR2 (germline): SGHRS, YFSETQ. CDR3 in amino acids: CASSLERTYEQYF. CDR3 nucleotide sequence: TGCGCCAGCAGCTTGGAGAGGACCTACGAGCAGTACTTC.

This clonotype has a count of ten or more. The chain couples TRBV5-5 to TRBJ1-2, with a possible D match to TRBD1 (5 bases). V lost 4 bases to trimming and J lost 4 bases, with 11 bases between them. Germline lookup yields CDR1 SGHKS and CDR2 YYEKEE (reference sequence). This CDR3 is built from 13 residues. The CDR3 DNA follows: TGTGCCAGCAGCGCAGGGCAGCGCTATGGCTACACCTTC. It codes for CASSAGQRYGYTF.

This chain uses TRBV12-3 or TRBV12-4 with TRBJ2-5; D unclear. The CDR3 contains 13 residues. Trimming removed 6 bases at V and 0 bases at J, with 8 bases between. CDR3 sequence reads: CASRQAHQETQYF. The CDR3 DNA follows: TGTGCCAGCAGGCAGGCTCACCAAGAGACCCAGTACTTC.

The chain links TRBV20-1 to TRBJ2-3; D may be TRBD2 (6 bases). V lost 1 base and J lost 4, with 18 bases in between. Germline V gives CDR1 DFQATT, CDR2 SNEGSKA (reference sequence). The CDR3 consists of 16 residues. This CDR3 reads CSARAADGGRADTQYF. The CDR3 coding sequence is TGCAGTGCTAGAGCTGCTGACGGGGGAAGGGCAGATACGCAGTATTTT.

The chain is built from TRBV12-3 or TRBV12-4 and TRBJ2-7, with 12 positions matching TRBD2. The V and J ends lost 6 bases and 5 bases, in that order; junction bases with no gene match: 5. The CDR3 is 14 amino acids. CDR3 DNA: TGTGCCAGCAGAAAGACTAGCGGGGGCAACGAGCAGTACTTC. It yields the protein CASRKTSGGNEQYF.

This clonotype has more than one count but fewer than ten. The chain carries TRBV12-3 or TRBV12-4 and TRBJ1-4, with unresolved D. V was shortened by 3 bases and J by 6 bases, with 11 bases between the two germline ends. The length of the CDR3 is 14 residues. CDR3 nucleotide sequence: TGTGCCAGCAGTTTGCGCAGACCCTATGAAAAACTGTTTTTT. Protein sequence: CASSLRRPYEKLFF.